This TCR beta chain was retrieved from a study of blood T cell repertoires in COVID-19. Study summary: Material from acute and convalescent COVID-19 was sourced from the United States, Italy and Spain.

This CDR3 region has 16 residues. The V and J ends lost 5 bases and 13 bases, in that order; junction bases with no gene match: 17. Per germline, CDR1 LNHNV and CDR2 YYDKDF (reference sequence). Clones were sequenced by immunoSEQ multiplex PCR, and TCRdb holds only the in-frame ones, with some missing. The top ten hold around 9% of the sample, which has around 310,000 clones, nearly 90% seen once. Participant-given clinical history determined each cohort assignment. Material for sequencing was PBMCs or T cells enriched from blood (not recorded which). The clonotype was recovered from a woman aged 30 to 39 who had recovered from COVID-19. The chain employs TRBV15 and TRBJ1-6, with 7 bases that match TRBD1. CDR3 in amino acids: CATSPGQGDTIQPLHF. The CDR3 coding sequence is TGTGCCACCAGCCCCGGGCAGGGGGATACCATTCAGCCCCTCCACTTT.